This T cell receptor beta chain was sequenced in a study of sequential checkpoint blockade in melanoma. For the study at large: Arm A got nivolumab then ipilimumab; arm B the reverse, 1:1. Each arm's sequence ended with maintenance nivolumab.

The data were produced by immunoSEQ multiplex PCR, yet TCRdb's version contains in-frame clones alone and is incomplete. Of under 20,000 clones listed, just over 70% are singletons. V was trimmed by 0 bases and J by 0 bases, leaving 4 bases between them. This CDR3 has 13 residues. Germline CDR1 is SGHDT and CDR2 is YYEEEE. The treatment: randomized to nivolumab then ipilimumab (arm A) or the reverse (arm B). None of the patients previously received DNA-damaging chemotherapy. From thawed PBMCs, live CD3+CD8+ cells negative for CD19 and CD56 were sorted. The TCR sequence derives from a human donor with melanoma. The specimen comprised CD8+ T cells sorted from blood (inferred from file names), sampled from a patient given nivolumab and ipilimumab in sequence. The chain combines TRBV5-6 with TRBJ2-7, with no clear D. For the CDR3, the DNA is TGTGCCAGCAGCTTGGTTAGCTCCTACGAGCAGTACTTC. It is translated as CASSLVSSYEQYF.